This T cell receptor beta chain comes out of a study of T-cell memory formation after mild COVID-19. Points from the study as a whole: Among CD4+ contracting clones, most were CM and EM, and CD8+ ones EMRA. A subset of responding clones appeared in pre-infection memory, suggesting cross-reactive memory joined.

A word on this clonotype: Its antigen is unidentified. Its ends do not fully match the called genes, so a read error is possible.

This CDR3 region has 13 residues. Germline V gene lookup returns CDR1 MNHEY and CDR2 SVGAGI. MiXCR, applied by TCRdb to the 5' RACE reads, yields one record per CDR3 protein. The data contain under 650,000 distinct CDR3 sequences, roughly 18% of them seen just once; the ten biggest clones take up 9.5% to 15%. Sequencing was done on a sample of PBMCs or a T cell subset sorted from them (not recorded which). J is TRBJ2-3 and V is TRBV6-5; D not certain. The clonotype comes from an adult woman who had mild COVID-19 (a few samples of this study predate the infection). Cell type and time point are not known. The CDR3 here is CASSDSTGDTQYF. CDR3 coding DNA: TGTGCCAGCAGTGACTCGACTGGGGATACGCAGTATTTT.